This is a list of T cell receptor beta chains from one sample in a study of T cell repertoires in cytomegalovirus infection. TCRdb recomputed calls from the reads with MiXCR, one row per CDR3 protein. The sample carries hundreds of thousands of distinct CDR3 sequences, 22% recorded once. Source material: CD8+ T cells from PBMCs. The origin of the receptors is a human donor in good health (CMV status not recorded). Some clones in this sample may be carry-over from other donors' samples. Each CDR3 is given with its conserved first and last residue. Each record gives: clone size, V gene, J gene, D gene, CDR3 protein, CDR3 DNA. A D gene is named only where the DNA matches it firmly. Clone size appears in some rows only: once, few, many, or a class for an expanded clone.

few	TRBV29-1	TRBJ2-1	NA	CSVEGRAVNEQFF	TGCAGCGTTGAAGGCAGGGCTGTAAATGAGCAGTTCTTC
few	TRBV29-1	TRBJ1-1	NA	CSVRTNTEAFF	TGCAGCGTCCGGACGAACACTGAAGCTTTCTTT
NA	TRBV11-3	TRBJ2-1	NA	CASSFLRLYNEQFF	TGTGCCAGCAGCTTTCTGCGCCTCTACAATGAGCAGTTCTTC
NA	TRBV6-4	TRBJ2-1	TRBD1	CASSDSQGQDYNEQFF	TGTGCCAGCAGTGACTCGCAGGGACAGGACTACAATGAGCAGTTCTTC
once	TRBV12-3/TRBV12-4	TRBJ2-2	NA	CASNPDRPSNTGELFF	TGTGCCAGCAACCCCGACAGGCCTTCGAACACCGGGGAGCTGTTTTTT
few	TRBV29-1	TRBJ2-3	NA	CSVEDWVIGGDASTDTQYF	TGCAGCGTTGAAGATTGGGTAATAGGCGGGGACGCTAGCACAGATACGCAGTATTTT
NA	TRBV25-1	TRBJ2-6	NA	CASSESGSGANVLTF	TGTGCCAGCAGTGAATCAGGGTCTGGGGCCAACGTCCTGACTTTC
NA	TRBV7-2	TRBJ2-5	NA	CASSPRLVETQYF	TGTGCCAGCAGCCCCCGACTAGTAGAGACCCAGTACTTC
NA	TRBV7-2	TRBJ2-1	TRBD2	CASSFTGLADNEQFF	TGTGCCAGCAGCTTCACCGGACTAGCGGACAATGAGCAGTTCTTC
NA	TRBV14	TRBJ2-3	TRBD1	CASSQDWTGWGTDTQYF	TGTGCCAGCAGCCAAGATTGGACAGGGTGGGGCACAGATACGCAGTATTTT
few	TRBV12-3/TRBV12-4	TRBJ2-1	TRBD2	CASSFWDGGTYNEQFF	TGTGCCAGCAGTTTCTGGGACGGGGGGACCTACAATGAGCAGTTCTTC
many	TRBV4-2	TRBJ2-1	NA	CASSQEQRDPRIDEQFF	TGTGCCAGCAGCCAAGAACAAAGGGACCCCCGAATCGATGAGCAGTTCTTC
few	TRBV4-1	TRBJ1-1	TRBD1	CASSQRGLAFF	TGCGCCAGCAGCCAAAGGGGGCTAGCTTTCTTT
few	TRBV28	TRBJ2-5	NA	CASSNRVAQYF	TGTGCCAGCAGTAACAGGGTGGCCCAGTACTTC
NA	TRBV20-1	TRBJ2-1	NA	CSATSPSRGGNEQFF	TGCAGTGCGACGAGCCCTTCACGGGGTGGGAATGAGCAGTTCTTC
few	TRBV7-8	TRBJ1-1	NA	CASSLVPGLPMISEAFF	TGTGCCAGCAGCTTAGTTCCAGGACTTCCAATGATCAGTGAAGCTTTCTTT
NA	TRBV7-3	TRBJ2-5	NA	CASSVISGRETQYF	TGTGCCAGCAGCGTAATTAGCGGTCGGGAGACCCAGTACTTC
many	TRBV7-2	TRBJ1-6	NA	CASRKGDTNSPLHF	TGTGCCAGCAGGAAGGGAGACACGAATTCACCCCTCCACTTT
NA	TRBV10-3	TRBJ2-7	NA	CAISESFTGEGEQYF	TGTGCCATCAGTGAGTCTTTTACAGGCGAAGGGGAGCAGTACTTC
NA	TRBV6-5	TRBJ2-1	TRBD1	CASSYDRVRPDEQFF	TGTGCCAGCAGTTACGACAGGGTCCGGCCAGATGAGCAGTTCTTC
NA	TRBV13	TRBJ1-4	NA	CASSSGGPNEKLFF	TGTGCCAGCAGCAGCGGGGGGCCTAATGAAAAACTGTTTTTT
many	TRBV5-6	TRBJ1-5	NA	CASSFSLGQINSNQPQHF	TGTGCCAGCAGCTTTTCCCTTGGACAGATCAATAGCAATCAGCCCCAGCATTTT
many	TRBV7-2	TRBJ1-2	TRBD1	CASSLGSGQGEHGYTF	TGTGCCAGCAGCTTAGGGAGCGGACAGGGGGAGCATGGCTACACCTTC
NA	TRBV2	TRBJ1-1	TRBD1	CAIQGAAEAFF	TGTGCCATCCAGGGGGCCGCGGAAGCTTTCTTT
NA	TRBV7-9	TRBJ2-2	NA	CASSPLTLGDTGELFF	TGTGCCAGCAGCCCGTTGACATTGGGGGACACCGGGGAGCTGTTTTTT
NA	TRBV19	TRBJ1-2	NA	CASQSTGTRYGYTF	TGTGCCAGTCAATCCACCGGGACGAGATATGGCTACACCTTC
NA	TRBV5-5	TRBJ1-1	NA	CASSWDIPNTEAFF	TGTGCCAGCAGCTGGGACATACCGAACACTGAAGCTTTCTTT
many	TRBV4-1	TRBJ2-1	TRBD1	CASSQGVPGQGPPENEQFF	TGCGCCAGCAGCCAAGGGGTCCCGGGACAGGGACCCCCAGAAAATGAGCAGTTCTTC
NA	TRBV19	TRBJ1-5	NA	CASSGQGWNQPQHF	TGTGCCAGTAGTGGGCAGGGGTGGAATCAGCCCCAGCATTTT
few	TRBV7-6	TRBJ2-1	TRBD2	CASSPGLAGNNEQFF	TGTGCCAGCAGCCCTGGACTAGCGGGGAACAATGAGCAGTTCTTC
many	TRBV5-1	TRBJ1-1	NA	CASSPYEGGNTEAFF	TGCGCCAGCAGCCCCTACGAGGGGGGGAACACTGAAGCTTTCTTT
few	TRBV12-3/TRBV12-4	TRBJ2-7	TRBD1	CASSRALDRTYEQYF	TGTGCCAGCAGTCGAGCGCTGGACAGGACTTACGAGCAGTACTTC
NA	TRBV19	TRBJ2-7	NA	CASSIGDGYEQYF	TGTGCCAGTAGTATAGGCGACGGCTACGAGCAGTACTTC
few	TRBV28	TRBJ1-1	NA	CASSLEGGVNTEAFF	TGTGCCAGCAGTTTAGAGGGAGGGGTGAACACTGAAGCTTTCTTT
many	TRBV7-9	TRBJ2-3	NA	CASSYNRADTQYF	TGTGCCAGCAGCTACAACAGGGCCGATACGCAGTATTTT
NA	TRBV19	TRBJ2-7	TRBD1	CASSIDRGVTYEQYF	TGTGCCAGTAGTATCGACAGGGGAGTTACCTACGAGCAGTACTTC
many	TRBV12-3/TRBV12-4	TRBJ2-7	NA	CASKSYEQYF	TGTGCCAGCAAATCATACGAGCAGTACTTC
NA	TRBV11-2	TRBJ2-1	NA	CASSSGAGSYNEQFF	TGTGCCAGCAGCTCAGGGGCCGGGTCCTACAATGAGCAGTTCTTC
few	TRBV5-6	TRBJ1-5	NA	CASSRVGGQPQHF	TGTGCCAGCAGCCGAGTGGGAGGCCAGCCCCAGCATTTT
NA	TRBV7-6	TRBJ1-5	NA	CASSPWAGSQPQHF	TGTGCCAGCAGCCCCTGGGCGGGGAGTCAGCCCCAGCATTTT
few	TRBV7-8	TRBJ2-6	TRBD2	CASSLEHPRLAGSSGANVLTF	TGTGCCAGCAGCTTAGAGCACCCAAGGCTAGCGGGAAGCTCTGGGGCCAACGTCCTGACTTTC
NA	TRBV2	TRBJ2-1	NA	CAGGTGDRPEQFF	TGTGCCGGAGGGACGGGAGACCGACCCGAGCAGTTCTTC
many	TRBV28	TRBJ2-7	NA	CASSLVAGEQYF	TGTGCCAGCAGTTTGGTCGCGGGCGAGCAGTACTTC
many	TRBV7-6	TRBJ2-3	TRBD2	CASSLGTSGDTQYF	TGTGCCAGCAGCTTGGGGACTAGCGGGGATACGCAGTATTTT
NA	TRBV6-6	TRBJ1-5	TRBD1	CASSYGDRVGQPQHF	TGTGCCAGCAGTTACGGGGACAGGGTCGGTCAGCCCCAGCATTTT
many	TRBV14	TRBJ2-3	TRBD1	CARYRDRGLPDTQYF	TGTGCCAGATACCGGGACAGGGGGCTTCCAGATACGCAGTATTTT
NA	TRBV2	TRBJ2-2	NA	CASSDGVTNTGELFF	TGTGCCAGCAGTGACGGGGTTACGAACACCGGGGAGCTGTTTTTT